In this sample, the clone carrying this T cell receptor beta chain turned up a few times. What it binds is unknown. The sample is drawn from a study of cytomegalovirus exposure and HLA in healthy donors. Study-level points and caveats: Earlier analysis yielded a pattern in which most TCR beta V segments were productive about 87% or about 30% of the time.

Germline CDR1 SGHTS, CDR2 YDEGEE. V dropped 3 bases and J dropped 4 bases, with 7 bases sitting between them. CDR3 length equals 13 residues. PCR used 60 Vbeta primers and 13 Jbeta primers. Sequenced by immunoSEQ multiplex PCR; TCRdb stores in-frame clones only, minus some. The sample lists 120,000 to 150,000 clones, 70% occurring once. The TCR was taken from a woman aged 25 to 39 in good health and CMV-seronegative. J is TRBJ2-2 and V is TRBV5-8; possibly TRBD1 for D (6 bases). Sequencing used PBMCs. In DNA, the CDR3 is TGTGCCAGCAGCTGGGGGCCCACCGGGGAGCTGTTTTTT. Protein sequence: CASSWGPTGELFF. Variable domain in full (rest from reference TRBV5-8 and TRBJ2-2): EAGVTQSPTHLIKTRGQQATLRCSPISGHTSVYWYQQALGLGLQFLLWYDEGEERNRGNFPPRFSGRQFPNYSSELNVNALELEDSALYLCASSWGPTGELFFGEGSRLTVL.